These 18 T cell receptor beta chains were all obtained from the same sample, sequenced in a study of blood T cells in healthy people across ages. Together with a sample-barcoded 5' primer, a J-beta primer mix was included in a second PCR lasting roughly 6 to 12 cycles. A single record per CDR3 protein comes from TCRdb applying MiXCR to the 5' RACE reads. The sample lists about 1.5 million distinct CDR3 sequences; 35% to 45% were seen once. What was sequenced was blood. The receptors were sampled from a woman between 18 and 30 years old in good health.

The rearrangement uses TRBV5-1 and TRBJ1-2; no firm D call. Looked up from germline, CDR1 is SGHRS and CDR2 is YFSETQ. V was clipped by 5 bases and J by 5 bases, with 13 bases between them. CDR3 length: 13 residues. CDR3 amino acids: CASRPTREYGYTF. The CDR3 bases are TGCGCCAGCAGACCCACCAGAGAATATGGCTACACCTTC.

The chain joins TRBV10-3 to TRBJ2-1; TRBD2 might be the D (5 bases). Germline V gives CDR1 ENHRY, CDR2 SYGVKD. The CDR3 is made up of 15 amino acids. The V gene lost 0 bases and the J gene lost 6 bases, with 12 bases spanning the gap. CDR3 nucleotide sequence: TGTGCCATCAGTGAGTCGATAAGCGGTCCCAATGAGCAGTTCTTC. Translated: CAISESISGPNEQFF.

This clonotype occurred a few times. The chain links TRBV5-1 to TRBJ2-3; TRBD1 matches 11 bases. Germline lookup yields CDR1 SGHRS and CDR2 YFSETQ. The CDR3 has 15 amino acids. V gave up 6 bases and J gave up 3 bases; unmatched junction bases: 6. The CDR3 DNA reads TGCGCCAGCATTCTAGGGACAGGGGGAACAGATACGCAGTATTTT. As protein: CASILGTGGTDTQYF.

The genes are TRBV4-2 and TRBJ2-1, with TRBD1 as a possible D gene (5 bases). Trimming took off 5 bases at V and 2 bases at J, with 16 bases between the two ends. Germline loops: CDR1 LGHNA, CDR2 YNFKEQ. This CDR3 spans 16 amino acids. The DNA of the CDR3 is TGTGCCAGCAGCTACAGGACAACAGCGACCTACAATGAGCAGTTCTTC. Residues: CASSYRTTATYNEQFF.

Comment on this clonotype: Sequence at one end of the junction differs from germline and may be a read error. The rearrangement uses TRBV7-9 and TRBJ1-5, with D unresolved. Germline V CDR1 and CDR2: SEHNR, FQNEAQ (reference sequence). This CDR3 contains 14 residues. The DNA of the CDR3 is TGTGCCGGCAGCTCCCTATATCCTGATCAGCCCCAGCATTTT. Protein sequence: CAGSSLYPDQPQHF.

The count of this clonotype is one. Since a much larger clone is just one base distant, this may be a read error. The gene calls are TRBV6-2 or TRBV6-3 and TRBJ2-3; 9 bases line up with TRBD2. There are 16 residues in the CDR3. V gave up 4 bases and J gave up 5 bases; unmatched junction bases: 10. CDR1 and CDR2 from the germline V gene are MNHEY and SVGEGT. The CDR3 bases are TGTGCCAGCAGTTGCCGGAGCGGGGGGTCCAAAGATACGCAGTATTTT. This gives the protein CASSCRSGGSKDTQYF.

This clonotype turned up a few times. The chain has TRBV9 and TRBJ2-1; D is possibly TRBD1 or TRBD2 (5 bases each). From germline, CDR1 is SGDLS and CDR2 YYNGEE. Trimming took 0 bases from V and 3 from J, leaving 7 bases between them. CDR3 length equals 14 residues. This CDR3 is CASSVGDVYNEQFF. The CDR3 coding sequence is TGTGCCAGCAGCGTAGGGGACGTCTACAATGAGCAGTTCTTC.

This clonotype was seen more than once but under ten times. The chain couples TRBV7-2 to TRBJ2-7, with 7 bases matching TRBD1. CDR1 and CDR2 from the germline V gene are SGHTA and FQGNSA. This CDR3 is built from 14 residues. V gave up 5 bases and J gave up 2 bases; unmatched junction bases: 6. The CDR3 DNA is TGTGCCAGCAGCACCCGACAGGGACCCTACGAGCAGTACTTC. Protein product: CASSTRQGPYEQYF.

The chain combines TRBV20-1 with TRBJ2-1; 7 bases match TRBD2. The germline V gene has CDR1 DFQATT and CDR2 SNEGSKA (reference sequence). With V trimmed by 2 bases and J by 15 bases, 7 bases remained unmatched. The CDR3 is 11 amino acids. CDR3 residues: CSARLREFWFF. CDR3 coding DNA: TGCAGTGCTAGACTGCGGGAGTTTTGGTTCTTC.

The CDR3 DNA is TGTGCCAGCAGCTCCGGACAGGGAGTGTCAAAGGATACGCAGTATTTT. This translates into CASSSGQGVSKDTQYF. V and J are TRBV9 and TRBJ2-3, with 8 bases identical to TRBD1. The germline gives CDR1 SGDLS, CDR2 YYNGEE. J lost 6 bases, V lost 4 bases, and 13 bases had no gene match. The CDR3 contains 16 residues.

This clonotype was counted at least ten times. This chain connects TRBV27 to TRBJ1-1, with 7 bases lining up with TRBD1. The V segment lost 4 bases and the J segment 7 bases; nucleotides outside the gene matches: 3. This CDR3 has 12 amino acids. In germline, CDR1 is MNHEY, CDR2 SMNVEV (reference sequence). CDR3 amino acids: CASSSRTGEAFF. CDR3 sequence (DNA): TGTGCCAGCAGTTCCCGGACAGGTGAAGCTTTCTTT.

This clonotype was counted many times. V usage is TRBV29-1 and J usage is TRBJ2-3, with TRBD2 identical over 10 bases. The trim removed 7 bases at V and 2 bases at J, leaving 21 bases unmatched. The length of the CDR3 is 19 residues. Germline-derived CDR1 and CDR2 are SQVTM and ANQGSEA. The CDR3 DNA sequence: TGCAGCGCACCGATAGCGGGAGGTTACTCTCCGCAACCCACAGATACGCAGTATTTT. Residues: CSAPIAGGYSPQPTDTQYF.

The chain couples TRBV3-1 to TRBJ2-4; D is uncertain. The germline V gene has CDR1 LGHDT and CDR2 YNNKEL (reference sequence). Between the trimmed V and J ends, which lost 0 bases and 3 bases, there was a span of 9 bases. CDR3 size: 15 residues. The CDR3 sequence is CASSQDVAHKNIQYF. CDR3 in DNA: TGTGCCAGCAGCCAAGACGTGGCCCACAAAAACATTCAGTACTTC. The full variable domain, rest sourced from reference TRBV3-1 and TRBJ2-4, is DTAVSQTPKYLVTQMGNDKSIKCEQNLGHDTMYWYKQDSKKFLKIMFSYNNKELIINETVPNRFSPKSPDKAHLNLHINSLELGDSAVYFCASSQDVAHKNIQYFGAGTRLSVL.

The chain has TRBV7-9 and TRBJ1-4; no definite D call. CDR3 length: 16 residues. Trimming shortened V by 3 bases and J by 0 bases, and 11 bases separated the two germline ends. Germline V lookup: CDR1 SEHNR, CDR2 FQNEAQ (reference sequence). The CDR3 is CASSFPKEATNEKLFF. The CDR3 DNA sequence: TGTGCCAGCAGCTTTCCTAAGGAGGCAACTAATGAAAAACTGTTTTTT.

This clonotype was counted a few times. The J gene is TRBJ2-3, the V gene TRBV10-1, with 7 bases lining up with TRBD1. Germline V gene sequence: CDR1 WNHNN, CDR2 SYGVQD (reference sequence). V was clipped by 0 bases and J by 6 bases; unmatched bases: 15. The CDR3 runs 18 residues. DNA for the CDR3: TGCGCCAGCAGTGAGTCCTTTGACAGGGCCAGCCGCGCGGATACGCAGTATTTT. Encoded protein: CASSESFDRASRADTQYF.

This clonotype was observed a few times. V is TRBV7-9 and J is TRBJ1-4; unclear D gene. Looked up from germline, CDR1 is SEHNR and CDR2 is FQNEAQ (reference sequence). Trimming pared 5 bases from V and 0 bases from J, leaving 10 bases between. The CDR3 has 15 amino acids. The CDR3 region is CASSPGVTTNEKLFF. The CDR3 nucleotides read TGTGCCAGCAGCCCTGGCGTGACAACTAATGAAAAACTGTTTTTT.

The rearrangement uses TRBV29-1 and TRBJ2-1; no clear D gene. The CDR3 runs to 14 residues. V lost 3 bases, J lost 2 bases, and 11 bases lay in between. Germline V gene sequence: CDR1 SQVTM, CDR2 ANQGSEA. The CDR3 spells CSVDRANPYNEQFF. CDR3 nucleotide sequence: TGCAGCGTTGATCGGGCCAACCCCTACAATGAGCAGTTCTTC.

The table lists this clonotype with many counts. The chain couples TRBV11-1 to TRBJ2-1; no reliable D call. Between the trimmed V and J ends, which lost 6 bases and 2 bases, there was a span of 11 bases. Germline V gives CDR1 SGHAT, CDR2 FQDESV (reference sequence). CDR3 length equals 14 residues. The CDR3 coding sequence is TGTGCCAGCAGTTTAACTCGGACCTACAATGAGCAGTTCTTC. The encoded protein is CASSLTRTYNEQFF.